This T cell receptor beta chain is drawn from a study of CD8 T cells in Susac syndrome. This clonotype was detected only a few times. V gave up 2 bases and J gave up 3 bases, with 15 bases separating them. The germline V gene has CDR1 SGHRS and CDR2 YFSETQ. The CDR3 has 15 residues. The RNA, roughly 0.45 to 1 ug, was put through reverse transcription using random hexamers. TCRdb reanalysed the immunoSEQ multiplex PCR reads using MiXCR and keeps one entry per CDR3 protein. The sample lists more than 250,000 distinct CDR3 sequences; just over 90% were seen once. This chain uses TRBV5-1 with TRBJ2-7; D is perhaps TRBD2 (6 bases). Sequenced input: CD4+ T cells from PBMCs. This TCR was recovered from a human donor with multiple sclerosis. DNA for the CDR3: TGCGCCAGCAGCTTCCGGGACTCTACGTTCTACGAGCAGTACTTC. This sequence encodes CASSFRDSTFYEQYF.